The entry below describes one T cell receptor (beta chain). These data belong to a study of blood T cells in healthy people across ages. Study in general: Template switching retrieved approximately one barcoded beta molecule for each two T cells.

Extracted total RNA amounted to at least 5.5 micrograms for each sample. Combining a sample-barcoded 5' primer with a J-beta primer mix, a second PCR ran for roughly 6 to 12 cycles. Template switching added a 12-random-nucleotide identifier to every cDNA molecule. Any given sample supplied a minimum of 3 million CDR3-containing paired-end reads. TCRdb recomputed calls from the 5' RACE reads with MiXCR, one row per CDR3 protein. The table has 1.8 million or so distinct CDR3 sequences, roughly two fifths seen once. The length of the CDR3 is 17 residues. J was trimmed by 7 bases and V by 6 bases; bases with no gene match: 9. Germline assignment: CDR1 SGHAT and CDR2 FQNNGV.

What was sequenced was blood. This sequence was found in a human donor in good health. The gene calls are TRBV11-2 and TRBJ2-1, with 16 bases identical to TRBD2. CDR3 DNA: TGTGCCAGCAGTCCCACCGGGACTAGCGGGGGGGCAAATGAGCAGTTCTTC. Translated, it gives CASSPTGTSGGANEQFF.